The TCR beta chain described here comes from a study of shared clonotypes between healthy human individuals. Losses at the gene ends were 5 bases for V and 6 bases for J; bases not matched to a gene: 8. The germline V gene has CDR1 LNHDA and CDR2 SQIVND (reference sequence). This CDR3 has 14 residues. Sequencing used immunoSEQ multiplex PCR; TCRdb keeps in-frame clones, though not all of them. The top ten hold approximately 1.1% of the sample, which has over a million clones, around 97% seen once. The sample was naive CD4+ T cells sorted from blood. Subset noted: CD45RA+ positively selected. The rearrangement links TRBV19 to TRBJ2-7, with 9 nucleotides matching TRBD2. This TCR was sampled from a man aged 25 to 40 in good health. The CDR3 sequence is CASSSLAGLGEQYF. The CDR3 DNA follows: TGTGCCAGTAGTTCTCTAGCGGGACTCGGCGAGCAGTACTTC.